These 16 T cell receptor beta chains were all obtained from the same sample, sequenced in a study of early T cells in non-severe SARS-CoV-2 infection. TCRdb independently ran MiXCR on the 5' RACE reads; one entry per CDR3 protein. Of 48,000 or so distinct CDR3 sequences in the sample, about 13% were seen once. The sequenced sample was whole blood. These receptors were taken from an adult who was a healthcare worker with PCR-confirmed SARS-CoV-2 infection or an uninfected control (not recorded which).

The CDR3 bases are TGCGCCAGCAGCTCCGGGACAGATACTAATGAAAAACTGTTTTTT. This encodes CASSSGTDTNEKLFF. This chain links TRBV5-1 with TRBJ1-4, with 7 bases identical to TRBD1. The CDR3 sequence is 15 residues long. Germline V CDR1 and CDR2: SGHRS, YFSETQ. Trimming at V came to 3 bases and at J to 2 bases, leaving 4 bases not matched to a gene.

This clonotype was seen a few times. The chain is built from TRBV28 and TRBJ2-2; 7 positions match TRBD1. Per germline, CDR1 MDHEN and CDR2 SYDVKM. This CDR3 is 15 amino acids long. Trimming cost V 6 bases and J 1 base; bases outside gene matches: 5. CDR3 sequence reads: CASSLDRVNTGELFF. In nucleotides, the CDR3 is TGTGCCAGCAGCCTCGACAGGGTGAACACCGGGGAGCTGTTTTTT.

The chain recombines TRBV9 with TRBJ2-3, with 7 bases that match TRBD2. Germline CDR1 reads SGDLS; CDR2 reads YYNGEE. CDR3 length: 14 residues. Trimming removed 4 bases from V and 3 bases from J; junction bases left unmatched: 5. CDR3 in DNA: TGTGCCAGCAGCCCCATGGGGGGGACAGATACGCAGTATTTT. This translates into CASSPMGGTDTQYF.

This clonotype was seen a few times. V gene TRBV11-2 combines with J gene TRBJ2-3; no reliable D call. The CDR3 is 17 residues long. V lost 5 bases, J lost 0 bases, and 18 bases lay in between. CDR1 and CDR2 from the germline V gene are SGHAT and FQNNGV. This CDR3 reads CASSPRRGRRSTDTQYF. As DNA, the CDR3 is TGTGCCAGCAGCCCCCGTAGAGGACGGCGAAGCACAGATACGCAGTATTTT. Full variable domain (remainder filled in from reference TRBV11-2 and TRBJ2-3): EAGVAQSPRYKIIEKRQSVAFWCNPISGHATLYWYQQILGQGPKLLIQFQNNGVVDDSQLPKDRFSAERLKGVDSTLKIQPAKLEDSAVYLCASSPRRGRRSTDTQYFGPGTRLTVL.

This clonotype was recorded many times. The gene calls are TRBV2 and TRBJ1-1; 10 bases are shared with TRBD1. CDR3 length: 15 amino acids. After removal of 6 bases from V and 4 bases from J, the junction contained 8 bases not matched to a gene. Per germline, CDR1 SNHLY and CDR2 FYNNEI. CDR3 in DNA: TGTGCCAGCAGAACAACCGGGACAGGGGTCACTGAAGCTTTCTTT. Its translation: CASRTTGTGVTEAFF.

The V call is TRBV28, the J call TRBJ2-7; TRBD1 is a possible D gene (6 bases). This CDR3 has 14 amino acids. Trimming shortened V by 5 bases and J by 2 bases, and 13 bases separated the two germline ends. Germline V gene sequence: CDR1 MDHEN, CDR2 SYDVKM. The CDR3 DNA follows: TGTGCCAGCAGTACCAGGGGTGTCGCCTACGAGCAGTACTTC. Its translation is CASSTRGVAYEQYF. Combining the CDR3 with reference TRBV28 and TRBJ2-7 gives the whole variable domain DVKVTQSSRYLVKRTGEKVFLECVQDMDHENMFWYRQDPGLGLRLIYFSYDVKMKEKGDIPEGYSVSREKKERFSLILESASTNQTSMYLCASSTRGVAYEQYFGPGTRLTVT.

This clonotype was found many times. J is TRBJ2-3 and V is TRBV9; no reliable D call. V lost 3 bases and J lost 5, with 7 bases in between. Germline lookup yields CDR1 SGDLS and CDR2 YYNGEE. The length of the CDR3 is 12 residues. CDR3 protein: CASSGSLDTQYF. CDR3 sequence (DNA): TGTGCCAGCAGCGGGAGCTTAGATACGCAGTATTTT.

This clonotype showed up many times. The rearrangement uses TRBV3-1 and TRBJ1-1; TRBD1 is a possible D gene (6 bases). V gave up 9 bases and J gave up 0 bases, with 11 bases separating them. Germline assignment: CDR1 LGHDT and CDR2 YNNKEL (reference sequence). The CDR3 totals 13 residues. Here the CDR3 reads CASSGQLNTEAFF. The CDR3 DNA sequence: TGTGCCAGTTCCGGACAGCTGAACACTGAAGCTTTCTTT.

V is TRBV12-1 and J is TRBJ1-1. TRBV12-1 is shown as a pseudogene. The CDR3 totals 11 residues. DNA for the CDR3: TGTGCCAGCAGCGCTTCCACTGAAGCTTTCTTT. Its translation: CASSASTEAFF.

This clonotype was found a few times. This chain joins TRBV2 and TRBJ2-7; perhaps TRBD1 as D (6 bases). Germline CDR1 and CDR2: SNHLY and FYNNEI. The CDR3 consists of 14 residues. Trimming removed 7 bases at V and 4 bases at J, with 17 bases between. The CDR3 reads CASTRGQIPYEQYF. DNA for the CDR3: TGTGCCAGCACCAGAGGACAGATCCCATACGAGCAGTACTTC.

This clonotype was seen ten or more times. The chain is built from TRBV5-4 and TRBJ2-7, with a possible D match to TRBD1 (6 bases). V lost 2 bases and J lost 7, with 16 bases in between. The CDR3 spans 14 residues. Germline V gene lookup returns CDR1 SGHNT and CDR2 YYREEE (reference sequence). CDR3 in DNA: TGTGCCAGCAGCTTTGGAGCAGGGGACGGTGAGCAGTACTTC. It specifies CASSFGAGDGEQYF.

This clonotype was recorded at least ten times. The chain couples TRBV18 to TRBJ2-7; D is uncertain. CDR3 size: 16 residues. Trimming shortened V by 0 bases and J by 0 bases, and 12 bases separated the two germline ends. The germline CDR1 and CDR2 sequences are KGHSH and LQKENI. The chain's CDR3 is CASSPPNPGYSYEQYF. CDR3 coding DNA: TGTGCCAGCTCACCACCCAACCCAGGTTACTCCTACGAGCAGTACTTC.

Many counts were recorded for this clonotype. The V and J genes are TRBV29-1 and TRBJ2-2; possible D gene TRBD1, 6 bases. V was shortened by 7 bases and J by 4 bases, with 19 bases between the two germline ends. Germline lookup yields CDR1 SQVTM and CDR2 ANQGSEA. The CDR3 consists of 15 residues. The CDR3 reads CSAGGESGVTGELFF. The DNA of the CDR3 is TGCAGCGCCGGTGGAGAATCAGGGGTCACCGGGGAGCTGTTTTTT.

This clonotype has more than one count but fewer than ten. The chain recombines TRBV20-1 with TRBJ1-1; no definite D call. The CDR3 sequence is 15 residues long. The germline CDR1 and CDR2 sequences are DFQATT and SNEGSKA (reference sequence). V dropped 5 bases and J dropped 8 bases, with 24 bases sitting between them. The CDR3 is CSAFQPAATILEAFF. The CDR3 DNA follows: TGCAGTGCTTTCCAGCCCGCGGCCACGATTTTGGAAGCTTTCTTT.

In this sample, this clonotype turned up many times. This CDR3 reads CSAPGSGQGEPYNSPLHF. CDR3 nucleotide sequence: TGCAGTGCCCCCGGCTCCGGACAGGGGGAACCCTATAATTCACCCCTCCACTTT. The chain recombines TRBV20-1 with TRBJ1-6, with 10 positions matching TRBD1. The CDR3 runs 18 residues. Germline V CDR1 and CDR2: DFQATT, SNEGSKA (reference sequence). Trimming cost V 6 bases and J 2 bases; bases outside gene matches: 13.

This clonotype has at least ten counts. The chain uses TRBV4-1 and TRBJ2-7; 11 nucleotides line up with TRBD1. The CDR3 consists of 15 residues. CDR1 and CDR2 from the germline V gene are MGHRA and YSYEKL. J lost 2 bases, V lost 2 bases, and 2 bases had no gene match. CDR3 coding DNA: TGCGCCAGCAGCCAACGGGGACAGGGGGCCTACGAGCAGTACTTC. Protein sequence: CASSQRGQGAYEQYF.